The 9 T cell receptor beta chains reported below all come from one sample, sequenced in a study of shared clonotypes between healthy human individuals. TCRdb's copy holds only in-frame clones and misses some; the assay was immunoSEQ multiplex PCR. This sample has roughly 2.2 million clones, with roughly 90% found just once. Material: naive CD4+ T cells from PBMCs. As to subset: CD45RA+ positively selected. Receptors originate from a man in his late teens or twenties in good health. Some clones in this sample may be carry-over from other donors' samples.

This clone was detected only once. V usage is TRBV5-1 and J usage is TRBJ1-1; D gene ambiguous. Per germline, CDR1 SGHRS and CDR2 YFSETQ. The CDR3 sequence is 14 residues long. Trimming left V 4 bases short and J 0 bases short, with 10 bases between. CDR3 in amino acids: CASSQTVMNTEAFF. The CDR3 nucleotides read TGCGCCAGCAGCCAAACAGTGATGAACACTGAAGCTTTCTTT.

The chain joins TRBV28 to TRBJ2-7; 15 nucleotides align to TRBD2. Germline CDR1 reads MDHEN; CDR2 reads SYDVKM. V shed 6 bases and J 2 bases; nucleotides not matched to a gene: 14. The CDR3 contains 19 residues. CDR3 in DNA: TGTGCCAGCAGCCATGCGGTGGGACTAGCGGGAGGTAGTACCTACGAGCAGTACTTC. Protein product: CASSHAVGLAGGSTYEQYF.

The chain recombines TRBV2 with TRBJ2-1; 7 nucleotides match TRBD1. The CDR3 runs 15 residues. The trim removed 8 bases at V and 0 bases at J, leaving 7 bases unmatched. Germline assignment: CDR1 SNHLY and CDR2 FYNNEI. CDR3 protein: CASPQTGSSYNEQFF. The DNA of the CDR3 is TGTGCCAGCCCCCAGACAGGGAGCTCCTACAATGAGCAGTTCTTC.

The rearrangement uses TRBV7-3 and TRBJ1-2, with D unresolved. This CDR3 comprises 14 residues. The V gene's germline CDR1 is SGHTA and CDR2 FQGTGA. Trimming pared 2 bases from V and 3 bases from J, leaving 10 bases between. This chain's CDR3 is CASSLSADYYGYTF. CDR3 DNA sequence: TGTGCCAGCAGCTTATCGGCAGATTACTATGGCTACACCTTC.

This clone was found once. The rearrangement uses TRBV13 and TRBJ2-2; 8 bases line up with TRBD2. The length of the CDR3 is 16 residues. V shed 1 base, J shed 8 bases, and the junction held 9 bases outside the gene matches. CDR1 is PRHDT, CDR2 FYEKMQ, per germline (reference sequence). The CDR3 reads CASSLVRAGGRGELFF. Written as DNA, the CDR3 is TGTGCCAGCAGCTTAGTAAGGGCGGGAGGCCGAGGGGAGCTGTTTTTT. Based on the CDR3 plus reference TRBV13 and TRBJ2-2, the full variable domain is AAGVIQSPRHLIKEKRETATLKCYPIPRHDTVYWYQQGPGQDPQFLISFYEKMQSDKGSIPDRFSAQQFSDYHSELNMSSLELGDSALYFCASSLVRAGGRGELFFGEGSRLTVL.

The genes are TRBV28 and TRBJ1-3, with no clear D. From germline, CDR1 is MDHEN and CDR2 SYDVKM. This CDR3 has 14 residues. V shed 9 bases and J shed 0 bases, with 12 bases lying between them. In nucleotides, the CDR3 is TGTGCCAGTACCTCAGGATTCTCTGGAAACACCATATATTTT. This sequence encodes CASTSGFSGNTIYF.

The J gene is TRBJ2-2, the V gene TRBV7-9, with D possibly matching TRBD2 (6 bases). Germline V gene lookup returns CDR1 SEHNR and CDR2 FQNEAQ (reference sequence). The CDR3 is made up of 13 amino acids. V was pared by 2 bases and J by 8 bases, with 9 bases between. DNA of the CDR3: TGTGCCAGCAGCTTATCGGGGGTTGGGGAGCTGTTTTTT. Its protein is CASSLSGVGELFF.

J is TRBJ1-2 and V is TRBV18; TRBD1 matches 12 bases. The CDR3 is 16 residues long. Germline trimming cut 4 bases from V and 4 bases from J; bases unmatched to any gene: 7. CDR1 is KGHSH, CDR2 LQKENI, per germline. The CDR3 region is CASSQGQGALGYGYTF. Written as DNA, the CDR3 is TGTGCCAGCTCACAGGGACAGGGGGCGCTCGGCTATGGCTACACCTTC.

The V call is TRBV11-1, the J call TRBJ2-2; 7 bases fit TRBD1. Germline values: CDR1 SGHAT, CDR2 FQDESV (reference sequence). Losses at the gene ends were 5 bases for V and 8 bases for J; bases not matched to a gene: 5. The CDR3 runs 13 residues. CDR3 region: CASSTDRVGELFF. Written as DNA, the CDR3 is TGTGCCAGCAGCACAGACAGGGTTGGGGAGCTGTTTTTT.